This TCR beta chain was sequenced during a study of T cells in Graves' hyperthyroidism and ophthalmopathy. In the study overall: Upon initial diagnosis and before any treatment, peripheral blood was collected. Study-wide results and caveats: Progression to ophthalmopathy was predicted a median of 6.5 months early.

Trimming cost V 4 bases and J 7 bases; bases outside gene matches: 6. CDR3 length: 15 amino acids. Germline CDR1 reads SGHDT; CDR2 reads YYEEEE. The investigators amplified TCR beta CDR3 regions from RNA transcripts. Initially, a first-round RT-PCR of the TCR CDR3 employed the HTBI primer set. TCRdb fed the multiplex PCR reads into MiXCR, producing one record per CDR3 protein. In the table there are around 380,000 distinct CDR3 sequences, about 14% of which are singletons. This clonotype has at least ten counts. Its antigen is not identified. Isolation of PBMCs was performed on around 9.3 ml fresh peripheral blood.

The genes are TRBV5-6 and TRBJ2-1; 12 nucleotides align to TRBD2. Sequencing was performed on blood. The clonotype was recovered from a man aged 30 to 45 with Graves' hyperthyroidism that later progressed to Graves' ophthalmopathy. CDR3 sequence reads: CASSSLAGGPNEQFF. In DNA form, the CDR3 reads TGTGCCAGCAGCAGTCTAGCGGGGGGGCCGAATGAGCAGTTCTTC.